This T cell receptor beta chain originates from a study of PD-1 blockade in classical Hodgkin lymphoma (TCRdb year 2020). Regarding the research as a whole: Nivolumab dosing was 3 mg/kg intravenously every 2 weeks, continuing until either disease progression or unacceptable toxicity. The study used CyTOF and TCR beta sequencing to define a peripheral blood immune signature of response to PD-1 blockade in classical Hodgkin lymphoma. What the research found in general, with its limitations: Among trial patients, those achieving complete response had baseline diversity similar to that of newly diagnosed patients, while diversity was significantly lower in partial responders and progressors. A significant rise by C4D1 was seen in CD4+ but not CD8+ TCR diversity (p=0.0027 vs p=0.16), with the rise being most apparent in complete responders (p=0.02). Only a single clinical trial cohort was studied, and what caused the repertoire differences, possibly disease activity or prior therapy, remained undefined. Baseline TCR diversity was reported to be lower in newly diagnosed patients than in healthy donors, and even lower in relapsed/refractory patients. Lower diversity was seen in patients whose nivolumab began less than 1 year after ASCT, and these patients were left out of later analyses so that immune reconstitution would not confound the results.

On this clone itself: Its binding antigen is unknown. No quality values exist for individual bases; no much larger clone is one base distant.

Genomic DNA was extracted with the Qiagen DNeasy kit from unsorted PBMCs and from negatively selected CD4+ and CD8+ fractions. TCR beta CDR3 regions were subjected to amplification by immunoSEQ multiplex PCR with primers that anneal to V and J segments. A synthetic immune receptor repertoire was used to minimize amplification bias, and any residual bias was removed computationally once sequencing was done. The original methods were these. Custom Python scripts were used to quantify repertoire diversity as the Shannon entropy index. The unsorted, CD4+ and CD8+ repertoires were each analyzed separately, with the exception of combined analyses, where CD4+ and CD8+ sequences were merged in silico. A clone counted as expanded when the clone's frequency after treatment rose at least 2-fold relative to C1D1, and clones undetected at baseline were given a pseudocount of 0.5. Clones with 0 or 1 copy at C1D1 were classified as singleton clones, and clones with 2 or more copies were classified as non-singleton clones. Clones expanded in unsorted samples were labelled as CD4+, CD8+ or unknown by matching protein sequences in sorted samples from the same patient. Wilcoxon tests on paired samples were used to test diversity changes from C1D1 to C4D1. This immuneACCESS table, as held by TCRdb, lists in-frame sequences with V and J called but not all clones. Of the missing ones, under half trace to an unresolved V gene in checked studies; the others have no known cause. That table is the source of V, J and clone size, and D and trimming were worked out from the DNA. The sample table records over 25,000 clones; 86% of these occur just once. Of the sample, approximately 0.49% is held by the ten largest clones.

Sample time point, as interpreted from the label and publication: cycle 4 day 1 (C4D1), after more than five weeks of nivolumab. All trial patients had relapsed after autologous stem cell transplantation, with cohorts A, B and C differing in prior brentuximab vedotin exposure. A Miltenyi CD4+ T cell isolation kit was used for magnetic negative selection to purify CD4+ T cells from thawed PBMCs. A total of about 51 patients with relapsed/refractory classical Hodgkin lymphoma made up the trial cohort, and each patient's best overall response was complete response, partial response or progressive disease. Trial patients were treated with single-agent nivolumab in the multi-cohort phase II CheckMate 205 trial. Best overall response was determined by an independent review committee according to the 2007 International Working Group response criteria. PBMCs from the trial were collected at three points: immediately before nivolumab initiation (C1D1), and during therapy at cycle 2 day 1 and cycle 4 day 1. Peripheral blood was collected in 8 mL Vacutainer Cell Preparation Tubes, from which PBMCs were isolated by centrifugation and then cryopreserved. Purified CD4+ and CD8+ fractions were prepared only for cases where an additional PBMC sample was available. Magnetically labelled cells were removed on LS columns in a quadroMACS separator, and the flow-through was retained as the purified fraction.

CDR1 and CDR2, looked up from the germline V gene, are KGHSH and LQKENI. V was cut back by 2 bases and J by 4 bases, leaving a gap of 14 bases between them. From cysteine to phenylalanine, the CDR3 is 15 amino acids long. CDR3 DNA is the only sequence kept; it has 45 bases, read in frame from the first base. Sequenced material: CD4+ T cells from blood, taken before the fourth cycle of nivolumab. This sequence was found in a human donor with classical Hodgkin lymphoma. The rearranged segments are TRBV18 and TRBJ2-5, with a tentative D gene TRBD1 over 7 matching bases. CDR3 sequence: CASSPYGQGGETQYF. The sequence in DNA is TGTGCCAGCTCACCATACGGGCAGGGGGGAGAGACCCAGTACTTC.